These 7 T cell receptor beta chains originate from one sample sequenced in a study of regulatory T cells in long-lasting Graves disease. The time point denotes: newly diagnosed GD, antithyroid drugs for less than 3 months. Scientists built the TCR library using RNA that was extracted from PBMCs. Relying on iRepertoire HTBI primers and Arm-PCR of CDR3 regions, the team built TCR beta libraries. TCRdb re-derived calls from the multiplex PCR reads in MiXCR, one entry per CDR3 protein. The sample has around 400,000 distinct CDR3 sequences; approximately 12% are singletons. This sample also appeared in a second study, on T cells in Graves' hyperthyroidism and ophthalmopathy.

The sequenced sample was peripheral blood mononuclear cells (PBMCs), obtained at new diagnosis, from a patient treated with antithyroid drugs. The receptors derive from a woman between 18 and 30 years old with Graves disease.

This clonotype showed up many times. This chain joins TRBV14 and TRBJ2-5, with 7 bases aligning to TRBD1. This CDR3 is built from 16 residues. Losses at the gene ends were 3 bases for V and 5 bases for J; bases not matched to a gene: 12. Germline values: CDR1 SGHDN, CDR2 FVKESK. CDR3: CASSHTGTADWETQYF. The CDR3 region has the DNA TGTGCCAGCAGCCATACCGGGACAGCGGATTGGGAGACCCAGTACTTC.

This clonotype was counted many times. This chain connects TRBV28 to TRBJ1-5; TRBD1 might be the D (6 bases). V lost 1 base and J lost 10, with 20 bases in between. The CDR3 has 16 amino acids. Germline values: CDR1 MDHEN, CDR2 SYDVKM. The chain's CDR3 is CASSLYGGDTSLPQHF. The CDR3 DNA follows: TGTGCCAGCAGTTTATACGGGGGGGACACTTCACTCCCCCAGCATTTT.

This clonotype was seen at least ten times. The gene calls are TRBV28 and TRBJ2-2; 11 bases line up with TRBD1. Germline CDR1 MDHEN, CDR2 SYDVKM. This CDR3 region has 15 residues. Losses at the gene ends were 6 bases for V and 5 bases for J; bases not matched to a gene: 5. The CDR3 loop reads CASSFGQGATGELFF. The CDR3 DNA is TGTGCCAGCAGCTTCGGACAGGGGGCTACCGGGGAGCTGTTTTTT.

This clonotype was detected only a few times. The chain combines TRBV7-9 with TRBJ1-5, with unresolved D. The CDR3 spans 14 residues. Deletions cut 5 bases from V and 3 bases from J, with 11 bases between. Germline V gene lookup returns CDR1 SEHNR and CDR2 FQNEAQ (reference sequence). This chain's CDR3 is CASSRGPDNQPQHF. For the CDR3, the DNA is TGTGCCAGCAGCCGAGGACCGGACAATCAGCCCCAGCATTTT. Together with reference TRBV7-9 and TRBJ1-5, the CDR3 gives the full variable domain: DTGVSQNPRHKITKRGQNVTFRCDPISEHNRLYWYRQTLGQGPEFLTYFQNEAQLEKSRLLSDRFSAERPKGSFSTLEIQRTEQGDSAMYLCASSRGPDNQPQHFGDGTRLSIL.

In its sample, this clonotype was seen many times. The rearrangement uses TRBV5-1 and TRBJ2-7, with D uncertain. The V and J ends lost 0 bases and 2 bases respectively, with 12 bases between them. CDR3 length: 15 amino acids. In germline, CDR1 is SGHRS, CDR2 YFSETQ. The CDR3: CASSLVSPPPYEQYF. Here the CDR3 DNA reads TGCGCCAGCAGCTTGGTTAGCCCACCGCCCTACGAGCAGTACTTC.

This clonotype turned up a few times. V and J are TRBV4-3 and TRBJ2-6; D ambiguous. V was shortened by 4 bases and J by 0 bases, with 16 bases between the two germline ends. Per germline, CDR1 LGHNA and CDR2 YSLEER. The CDR3 sequence is 18 residues long. Here the CDR3 DNA reads TGCGCCAGCAGCCGCATCTTTACTGCCGTCTCTGGGGCCAACGTCCTGACTTTC. It yields the protein CASSRIFTAVSGANVLTF.

This clonotype has at least ten counts. The genes are TRBV7-2 and TRBJ1-5; D is uncertain. The ends were cut back, 1 base at V and 0 bases at J, with 16 bases in the middle. The CDR3 runs to 18 residues. Germline values: CDR1 SGHTA, CDR2 FQGNSA. The CDR3: CASSLGPRAGSSNQPQHF. CDR3 bases: TGTGCCAGCAGCTTAGGCCCCCGAGCCGGATCTAGCAATCAGCCCCAGCATTTT.